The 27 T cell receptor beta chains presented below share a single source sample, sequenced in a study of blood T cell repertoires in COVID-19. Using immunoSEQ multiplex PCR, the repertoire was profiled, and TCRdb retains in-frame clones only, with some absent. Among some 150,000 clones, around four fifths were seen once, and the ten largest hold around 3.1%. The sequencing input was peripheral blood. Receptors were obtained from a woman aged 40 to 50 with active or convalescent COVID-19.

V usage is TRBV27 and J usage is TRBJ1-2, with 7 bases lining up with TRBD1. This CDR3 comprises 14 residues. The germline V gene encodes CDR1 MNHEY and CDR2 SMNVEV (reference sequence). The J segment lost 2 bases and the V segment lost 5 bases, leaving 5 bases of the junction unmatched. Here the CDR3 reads CASSVRGENYGYTF. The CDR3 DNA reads TGTGCCAGCAGTGTCAGGGGGGAAAACTATGGCTACACCTTC.

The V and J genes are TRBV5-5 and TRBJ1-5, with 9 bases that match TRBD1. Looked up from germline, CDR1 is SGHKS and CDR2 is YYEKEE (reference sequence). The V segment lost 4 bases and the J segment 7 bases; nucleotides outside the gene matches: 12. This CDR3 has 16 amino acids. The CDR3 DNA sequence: TGTGCCAGCAGCCTCTCCTCGGGACAGGGTATCCAGCCCCAGCATTTT. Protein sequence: CASSLSSGQGIQPQHF. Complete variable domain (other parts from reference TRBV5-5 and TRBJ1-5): DAGVTQSPTHLIKTRGQQVTLRCSPISGHKSVSWYQQVLGQGPQFIFQYYEKEERGRGNFPDRFSARQFPNYSSELNVNALLLGDSALYLCASSLSSGQGIQPQHFGDGTRLSIL.

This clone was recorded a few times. CDR3 amino acids: CAWSVRGGYGYTF. CDR3 bases: TGTGCCTGGAGTGTAAGAGGGGGCTATGGCTACACCTTC. The genes are TRBV30 and TRBJ1-2, with D possibly TRBD1 on 6 matching bases. This CDR3 has 13 amino acids. V shed 0 bases and J shed 4 bases, with 9 bases lying between them. Germline CDR1 reads GTSNPN; CDR2 reads SVGIG (reference sequence).

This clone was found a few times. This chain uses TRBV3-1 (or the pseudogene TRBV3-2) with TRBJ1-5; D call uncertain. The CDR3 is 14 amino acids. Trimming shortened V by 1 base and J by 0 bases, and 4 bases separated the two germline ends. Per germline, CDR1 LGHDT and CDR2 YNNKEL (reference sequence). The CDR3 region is CASSQGVSNQPQHF. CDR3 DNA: TGTGCCAGCAGCCAAGGAGTTAGCAATCAGCCCCAGCATTTT.

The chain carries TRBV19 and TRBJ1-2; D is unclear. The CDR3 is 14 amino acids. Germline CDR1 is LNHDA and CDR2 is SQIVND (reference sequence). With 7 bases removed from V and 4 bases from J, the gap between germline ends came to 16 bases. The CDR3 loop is CASTSRGNIYGYTF. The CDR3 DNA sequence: TGTGCCAGTACCTCAAGAGGGAACATCTATGGCTACACCTTC.

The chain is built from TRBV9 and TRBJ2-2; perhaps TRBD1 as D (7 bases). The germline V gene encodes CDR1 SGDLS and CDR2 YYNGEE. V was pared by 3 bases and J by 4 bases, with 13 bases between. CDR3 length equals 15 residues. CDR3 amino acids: CASSATGRGTGELFF. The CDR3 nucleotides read TGTGCCAGCAGCGCGACAGGGCGGGGCACCGGGGAGCTGTTTTTT.

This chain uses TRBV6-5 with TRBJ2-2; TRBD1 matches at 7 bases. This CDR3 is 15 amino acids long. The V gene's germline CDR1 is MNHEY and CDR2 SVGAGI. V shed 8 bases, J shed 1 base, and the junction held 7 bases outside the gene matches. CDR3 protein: CASGRQGMNTGELFF. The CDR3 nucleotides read TGTGCCAGCGGGCGACAGGGTATGAACACCGGGGAGCTGTTTTTT.

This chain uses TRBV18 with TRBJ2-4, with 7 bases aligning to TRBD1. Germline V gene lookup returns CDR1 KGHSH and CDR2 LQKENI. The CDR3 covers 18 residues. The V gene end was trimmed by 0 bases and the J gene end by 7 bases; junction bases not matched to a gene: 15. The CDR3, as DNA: TGTGCCAGCTCACCACCCTCCGGACAGGCGGTTTTCTGGAACATTCAGTACTTC. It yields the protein CASSPPSGQAVFWNIQYF.

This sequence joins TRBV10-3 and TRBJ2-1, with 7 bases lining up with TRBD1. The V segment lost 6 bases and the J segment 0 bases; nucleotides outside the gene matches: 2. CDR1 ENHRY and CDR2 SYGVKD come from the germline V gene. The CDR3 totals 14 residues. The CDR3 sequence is CAIRGTVSYNEQFF. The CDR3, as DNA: TGTGCCATCAGGGGGACAGTCTCCTACAATGAGCAGTTCTTC.

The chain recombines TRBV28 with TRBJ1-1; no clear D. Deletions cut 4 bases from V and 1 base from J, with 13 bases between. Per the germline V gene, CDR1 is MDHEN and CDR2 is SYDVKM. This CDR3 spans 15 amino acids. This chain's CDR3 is CASSSPVTPNTEAFF. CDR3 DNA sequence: TGTGCCAGCAGTTCCCCAGTCACCCCGAACACTGAAGCTTTCTTT.

The CDR3 bases are TGTGCCAGCTCTCGGGGTAGCGGCCAAGAGACCCAGTACTTC. Its protein is CASSRGSGQETQYF. The chain recombines TRBV18 with TRBJ2-5; D might be TRBD2 (6 bases). Deletions cut 6 bases from V and 1 base from J, with 12 bases between. The CDR3 is 14 amino acids. Germline CDR1 KGHSH, CDR2 LQKENI. Variable domain in full (rest from reference TRBV18 and TRBJ2-5): NAGVMQNPRHLVRRRGQEARLRCSPMKGHSHVYWYRQLPEEGLKFMVYLQKENIIDESGMPKERFSAEFPKEGPSILRIQQVVRGDSAAYFCASSRGSGQETQYFGPGTRLLVL.

CDR3 sequence reads: CASSQAWAGGPSQETQYF. For the CDR3, the DNA is TGCGCCAGCAGCCAAGCGTGGGCGGGAGGGCCTTCCCAAGAGACCCAGTACTTC. The chain joins TRBV4-1 to TRBJ2-5; 9 bases match TRBD2. Looked up from germline, CDR1 is MGHRA and CDR2 is YSYEKL. Germline trimming cut 1 base from V and 1 base from J; bases unmatched to any gene: 10. The CDR3 sequence is 18 residues long.

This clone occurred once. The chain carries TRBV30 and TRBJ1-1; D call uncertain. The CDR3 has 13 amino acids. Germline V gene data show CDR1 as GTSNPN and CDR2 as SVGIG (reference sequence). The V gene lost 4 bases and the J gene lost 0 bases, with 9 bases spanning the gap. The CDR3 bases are TGTGCCTGGAAGCAATCGATGAACACTGAAGCTTTCTTT. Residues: CAWKQSMNTEAFF.

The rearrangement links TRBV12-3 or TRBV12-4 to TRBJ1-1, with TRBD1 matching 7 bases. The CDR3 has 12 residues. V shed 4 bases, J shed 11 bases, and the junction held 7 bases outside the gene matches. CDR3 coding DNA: TGTGCCAGCAGTTCCTCGACAGGGAAGGCTTTCTTT. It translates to CASSSSTGKAFF.

CDR3: CASSTFTGSWEQFF. The CDR3 nucleotides read TGTGCCAGTAGTACCTTCACAGGGTCTTGGGAGCAGTTCTTC. V usage is TRBV19 and J usage is TRBJ2-1; tentatively, D is TRBD1 (6 bases). Germline CDR1 is LNHDA and CDR2 is SQIVND (reference sequence). Trimming took off 4 bases at V and 10 bases at J, with 17 bases between the two ends. CDR3 size: 14 residues.

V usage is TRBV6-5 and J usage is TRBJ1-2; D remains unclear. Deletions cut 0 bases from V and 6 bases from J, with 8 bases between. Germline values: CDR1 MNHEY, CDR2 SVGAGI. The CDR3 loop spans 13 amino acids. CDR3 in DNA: TGTGCCAGCAGTTACTCGGGTCAGGATGGCTACACCTTC. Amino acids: CASSYSGQDGYTF.

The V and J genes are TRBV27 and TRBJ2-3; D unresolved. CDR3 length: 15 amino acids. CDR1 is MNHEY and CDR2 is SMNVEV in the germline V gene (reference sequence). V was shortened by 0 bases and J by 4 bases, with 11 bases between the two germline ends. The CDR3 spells CASSLSVPRADTQYF. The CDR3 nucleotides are TGTGCCAGCAGTTTATCGGTCCCTCGGGCAGATACGCAGTATTTT.

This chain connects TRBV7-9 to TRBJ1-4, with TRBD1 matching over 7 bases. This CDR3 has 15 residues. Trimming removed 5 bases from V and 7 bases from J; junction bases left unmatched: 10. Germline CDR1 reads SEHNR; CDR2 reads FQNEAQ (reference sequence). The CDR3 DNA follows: TGTGCCAGCAGCGCCCATGAGGGGGCAGGTGAAAAACTGTTTTTT. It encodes CASSAHEGAGEKLFF.

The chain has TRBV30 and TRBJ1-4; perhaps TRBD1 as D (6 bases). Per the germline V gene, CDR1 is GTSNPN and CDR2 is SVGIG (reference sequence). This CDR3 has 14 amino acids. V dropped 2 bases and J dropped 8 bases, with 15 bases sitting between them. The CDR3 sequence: CAWSIPRGEEKLFF. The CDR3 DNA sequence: TGTGCCTGGAGTATCCCCAGGGGAGAGGAAAAACTGTTTTTT. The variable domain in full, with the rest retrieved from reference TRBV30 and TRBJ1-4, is SQTIHQWPATLVQPVGSPLSLECTVEGTSNPNLYWYRQAAGRGLQLLFYSVGIGQISSEVPQNLSASRPQDRQFILSSKKLLLSDSGFYLCAWSIPRGEEKLFFGSGTQLSVL.

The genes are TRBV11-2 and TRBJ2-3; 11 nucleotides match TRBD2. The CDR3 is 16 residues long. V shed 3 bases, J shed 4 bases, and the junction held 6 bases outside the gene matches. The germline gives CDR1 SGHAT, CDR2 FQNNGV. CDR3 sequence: CASSLSSGGGPDTQYF. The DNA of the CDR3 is TGTGCCAGCAGCTTGAGTAGCGGGGGGGGCCCAGATACGCAGTATTTT.

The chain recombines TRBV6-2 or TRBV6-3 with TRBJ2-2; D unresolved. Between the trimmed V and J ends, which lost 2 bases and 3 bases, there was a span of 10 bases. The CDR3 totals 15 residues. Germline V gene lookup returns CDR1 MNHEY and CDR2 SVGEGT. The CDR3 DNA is TGTGCCAGCAGTTACCGCCCCCGGGACACCGGGGAGCTGTTTTTT. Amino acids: CASSYRPRDTGELFF.

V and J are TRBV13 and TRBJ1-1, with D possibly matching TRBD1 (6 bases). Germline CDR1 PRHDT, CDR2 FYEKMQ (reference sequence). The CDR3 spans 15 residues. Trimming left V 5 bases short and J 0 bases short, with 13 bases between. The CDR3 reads CASSPSGHLNTEAFF. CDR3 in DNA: TGTGCCAGCAGCCCCTCGGGACACCTGAACACTGAAGCTTTCTTT.

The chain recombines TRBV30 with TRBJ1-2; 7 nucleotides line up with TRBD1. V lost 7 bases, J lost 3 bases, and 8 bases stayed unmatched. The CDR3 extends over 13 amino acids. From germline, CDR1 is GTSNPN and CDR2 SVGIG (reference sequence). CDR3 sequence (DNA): TGTGCCTCCCTACAGGGGACGGACTATGGCTACACCTTC. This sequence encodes CASLQGTDYGYTF.

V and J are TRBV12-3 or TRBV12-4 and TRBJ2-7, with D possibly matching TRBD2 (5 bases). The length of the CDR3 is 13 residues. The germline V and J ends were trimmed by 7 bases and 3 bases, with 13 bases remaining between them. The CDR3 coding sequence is TGTGCCAGCACCCACGGGGTGGGCTACGAGCAGTACTTC. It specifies CASTHGVGYEQYF.

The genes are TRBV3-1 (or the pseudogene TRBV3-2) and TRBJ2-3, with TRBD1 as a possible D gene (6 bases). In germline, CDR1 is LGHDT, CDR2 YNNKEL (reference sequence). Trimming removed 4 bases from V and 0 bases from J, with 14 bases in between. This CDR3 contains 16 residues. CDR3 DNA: TGTGCCAGCAGCCCAACAGGGTCTCGTAGCACAGATACGCAGTATTTT. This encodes CASSPTGSRSTDTQYF.

CDR3 sequence: CASKDTGQSTSPLHF. The CDR3 DNA follows: TGTGCCAGCAAAGATACGGGACAGAGCACTTCACCCCTCCACTTT. The chain joins TRBV5-4 to TRBJ1-6, with 7 bases identical to TRBD1. Germline-derived CDR1 and CDR2 are SGHNT and YYREEE (reference sequence). The J segment lost 9 bases and the V segment lost 6 bases, leaving 12 bases of the junction unmatched. The CDR3 sequence is 15 residues long.

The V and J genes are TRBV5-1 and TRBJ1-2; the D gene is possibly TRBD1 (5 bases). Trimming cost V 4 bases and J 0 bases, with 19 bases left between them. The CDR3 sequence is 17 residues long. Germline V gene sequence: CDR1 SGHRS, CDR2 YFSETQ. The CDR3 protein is CASSTGRGSIANYGYTF. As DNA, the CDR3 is TGCGCCAGCAGCACCGGAAGGGGCAGTATAGCTAACTATGGCTACACCTTC.